This entry lists 16 T cell receptor beta chains sequenced from one sample in a study of identical twins. TCRdb reanalysed the 5' RACE reads using MiXCR and keeps one entry per CDR3 protein. The table shows some 660,000 distinct CDR3 sequences, with roughly 8% occurring only once. A further study also used this sample, focusing on yellow fever vaccine responses in identical twins.

The sequencing input was PBMCs. The receptors stem from a woman aged 18 to 35 in good health.

This chain joins TRBV4-3 and TRBJ2-7, with D maybe TRBD2 (6 bases). Trimming removed 1 base from V and 3 bases from J, with 10 bases in between. The CDR3 is 14 residues long. Germline CDR1 is LGHNA and CDR2 is YSLEER. The CDR3 region is CASSQGTTYYEQYF. For the CDR3, the DNA is TGCGCCAGCAGCCAAGGGACTACTTACTACGAGCAGTACTTC.

This clonotype was seen a handful of times. The J gene is TRBJ2-3, the V gene TRBV21-1. TRBV21-1 is noted as a pseudogene. The CDR3 covers 13 residues. CDR3 DNA: TGTGCCAGCGTGGATGGAAACACAGATACGCAGTATTTT. Translating gives CASVDGNTDTQYF.

The gene calls are TRBV4-1 and TRBJ2-7; 8 bases are shared with TRBD2. The CDR3 totals 16 residues. Germline-derived CDR1 and CDR2 are MGHRA and YSYEKL. V was pared by 1 base and J by 1 base, with 6 bases of the junction left unmatched. The CDR3 reads CASSQGYSGASYEQYF. CDR3 coding DNA: TGCGCCAGCAGCCAAGGGTATAGCGGGGCTTCCTACGAGCAGTACTTC.

There are many counts of this clonotype. The chain couples TRBV3-1 to TRBJ2-2; D might be TRBD1 (6 bases). With 2 bases removed from V and 10 bases from J, the gap between germline ends came to 20 bases. This CDR3 has 16 amino acids. Per germline, CDR1 LGHDT and CDR2 YNNKEL (reference sequence). CDR3 amino acids: CASSQFPFQTGSELFF. For the CDR3, the DNA is TGTGCCAGCAGCCAATTTCCCTTCCAAACAGGGTCGGAGCTGTTTTTT.

The gene calls are TRBV19 and TRBJ2-4; D unclear. CDR3 length: 16 amino acids. Germline V CDR1 and CDR2: LNHDA, SQIVND (reference sequence). V shed 6 bases and J shed 2 bases, with 17 bases lying between them. The CDR3 region is CASSPDTYPSKNIQYF. As DNA, the CDR3 is TGTGCCAGTAGCCCTGACACGTACCCTTCCAAAAACATTCAGTACTTC.

J is TRBJ2-7 and V is TRBV7-9; tentative D call: TRBD1 (5 bases). The CDR3 extends over 13 amino acids. Between the trimmed V and J ends, which lost 4 bases and 4 bases, there was a span of 11 bases. Germline lookup yields CDR1 SEHNR and CDR2 FQNEAQ (reference sequence). The CDR3 DNA sequence: TGTGCCAGCAGCTACAAGGACAATTACGAGCAGTACTTC. This sequence encodes CASSYKDNYEQYF.

This clonotype was observed a few times. Here the CDR3 reads CASSLDWGTNTGELFF. In DNA, the CDR3 is TGCGCCAGCAGCTTGGACTGGGGAACGAACACCGGGGAGCTGTTTTTT. The rearrangement links TRBV5-1 to TRBJ2-2; D ambiguous. V dropped 0 bases and J dropped 0 bases, with 9 bases sitting between them. The CDR3 totals 16 residues. The germline CDR1 and CDR2 sequences are SGHRS and YFSETQ.

V usage is TRBV28 and J usage is TRBJ1-4; D remains ambiguous. The CDR3 extends over 16 amino acids. Trimming took 5 bases from V and 0 from J, leaving 13 bases between them. Germline V gives CDR1 MDHEN, CDR2 SYDVKM. The CDR3 coding sequence is TGTGCCAGCAGTCCACACCAGTGGGCAACTAATGAAAAACTGTTTTTT. It codes for CASSPHQWATNEKLFF.

This clonotype was detected many times. This rearrangement joins TRBV7-2 to TRBJ2-1, with D possibly TRBD2 on 7 matching bases. V was clipped by 4 bases and J by 6 bases, with 16 bases between them. Germline V gene lookup returns CDR1 SGHTA and CDR2 FQGNSA. There are 15 residues in the CDR3. DNA of the CDR3: TGTGCCAGCAGCTCGGGATCGAGGGGGGGCAATGAGCAGTTCTTC. Protein sequence: CASSSGSRGGNEQFF.

The V call is TRBV6-5, the J call TRBJ2-7; D remains ambiguous. The CDR3 is made up of 15 amino acids. Germline CDR1 is MNHEY and CDR2 is SVGAGI. The V end lost 0 bases, the J end lost 6 bases, and 15 bases lay between the germline ends. CDR3 DNA sequence: TGTGCCAGCAGTTACTCCTTTTCATCTCGGGTCGAGCAGTACTTC. Protein: CASSYSFSSRVEQYF.

This clonotype showed up just a few times. The chain employs TRBV10-3 and TRBJ2-2; no clear D gene. The CDR3 covers 13 residues. Germline assignment: CDR1 ENHRY and CDR2 SYGVKD. V lost 3 bases and J lost 6, with 8 bases in between. CDR3 nucleotides: TGTGCCATCAGTGAAAGTTACCCCGGGGAGCTGTTTTTT. It codes for CAISESYPGELFF.

This clonotype was seen a handful of times. V usage is TRBV7-2 and J usage is TRBJ1-2, with TRBD1 as a possible D gene (6 bases). The germline gives CDR1 SGHTA, CDR2 FQGNSA. CDR3 length: 14 residues. Trimming left V 1 base short and J 4 bases short, with 10 bases between. The CDR3 coding sequence is TGTGCCAGCAGCTTAGGGCAGGGGACCTATGGCTACACCTTC. Translated: CASSLGQGTYGYTF.

The rearrangement joins TRBV7-2 to TRBJ1-2; D is unresolved. Germline lookup yields CDR1 SGHTA and CDR2 FQGNSA. The CDR3 is made up of 14 amino acids. The V gene lost 1 base and the J gene lost 2 bases, with 8 bases spanning the gap. CDR3 sequence reads: CASSLVGGNYGYTF. The CDR3, as DNA: TGTGCCAGCAGCTTAGTGGGCGGGAACTATGGCTACACCTTC.

The chain links TRBV3-1 to TRBJ2-1; D is perhaps TRBD2 (7 bases). With 0 bases removed from V and 4 bases from J, the gap between germline ends came to 16 bases. Looked up from germline, CDR1 is LGHDT and CDR2 is YNNKEL (reference sequence). The CDR3 spans 17 residues. DNA of the CDR3: TGTGCCAGCAGCCAAGAAATGGCGGGGGCTTTTTACAATGAGCAGTTCTTC. Protein sequence: CASSQEMAGAFYNEQFF.

This clonotype was counted a few times. In DNA form, the CDR3 reads TGTGCCAGCAGTTTGGACAGGGTCTACAATGAGCAGTTCTTC. The encoded protein is CASSLDRVYNEQFF. The chain is built from TRBV6-5 and TRBJ2-1; TRBD1 matches at 8 bases. The V segment lost 4 bases and the J segment 3 bases; nucleotides outside the gene matches: 2. CDR1 is MNHEY, CDR2 SVGAGI, per germline. The CDR3 extends over 14 amino acids.

This chain links TRBV11-2 with TRBJ2-3; 12 nucleotides match TRBD1. This CDR3 is 18 amino acids long. Germline loops: CDR1 SGHAT, CDR2 FQNNGV. Trimming removed 2 bases from V and 3 bases from J; junction bases left unmatched: 9. This chain's CDR3 is CASSLLGTGGAGTDTQYF. CDR3 in DNA: TGTGCCAGCAGCTTACTTGGGACAGGGGGCGCGGGGACAGATACGCAGTATTTT.